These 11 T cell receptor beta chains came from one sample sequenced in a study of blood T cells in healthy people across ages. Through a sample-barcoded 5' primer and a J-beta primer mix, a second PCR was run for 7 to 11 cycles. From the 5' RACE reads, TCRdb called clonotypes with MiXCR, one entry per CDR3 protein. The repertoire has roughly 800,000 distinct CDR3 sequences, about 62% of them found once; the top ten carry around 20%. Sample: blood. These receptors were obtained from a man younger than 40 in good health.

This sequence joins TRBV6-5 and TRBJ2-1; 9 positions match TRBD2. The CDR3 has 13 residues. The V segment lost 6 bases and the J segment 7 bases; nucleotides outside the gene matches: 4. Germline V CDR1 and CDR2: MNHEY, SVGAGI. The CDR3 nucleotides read TGTGCCAGCAGCCTGAGCGGGAGGAATGAGCAGTTCTTC. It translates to CASSLSGRNEQFF.

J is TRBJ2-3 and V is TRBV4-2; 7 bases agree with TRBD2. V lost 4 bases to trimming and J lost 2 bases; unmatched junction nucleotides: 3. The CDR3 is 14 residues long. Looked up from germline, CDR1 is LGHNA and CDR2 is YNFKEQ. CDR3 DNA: TGTGCCAGCAGCCCACTAGCGCCCACAGATACGCAGTATTTT. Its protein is CASSPLAPTDTQYF.

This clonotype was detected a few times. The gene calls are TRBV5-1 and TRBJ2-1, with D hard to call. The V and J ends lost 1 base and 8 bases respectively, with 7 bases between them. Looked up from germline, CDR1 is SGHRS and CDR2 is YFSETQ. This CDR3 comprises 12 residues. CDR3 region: CASSLRPYEQFF. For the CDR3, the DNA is TGCGCCAGCAGCTTGAGGCCGTATGAGCAGTTCTTC.

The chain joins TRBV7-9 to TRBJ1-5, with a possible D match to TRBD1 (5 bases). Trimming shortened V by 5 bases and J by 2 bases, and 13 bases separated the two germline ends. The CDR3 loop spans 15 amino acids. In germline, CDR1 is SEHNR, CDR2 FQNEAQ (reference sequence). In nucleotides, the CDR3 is TGTGCCAGCAGCCCAGGGCTTTACGGCAATCAGCCCCAGCATTTT. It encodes CASSPGLYGNQPQHF.

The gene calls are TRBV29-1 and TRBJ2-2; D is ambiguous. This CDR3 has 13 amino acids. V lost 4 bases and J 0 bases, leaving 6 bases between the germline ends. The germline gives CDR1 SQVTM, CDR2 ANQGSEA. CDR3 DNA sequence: TGCAGCGTTGTACAGACGAACACCGGGGAGCTGTTTTTT. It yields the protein CSVVQTNTGELFF.

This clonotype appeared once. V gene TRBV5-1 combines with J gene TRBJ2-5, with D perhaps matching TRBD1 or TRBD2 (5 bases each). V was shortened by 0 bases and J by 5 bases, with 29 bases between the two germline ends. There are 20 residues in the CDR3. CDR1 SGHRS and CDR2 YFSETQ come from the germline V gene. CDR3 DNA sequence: TGCGCCAGCAGCTTGGAGACCGCCTCGGGGTTTGCAGGGTTACGGGAGACCCAGTACTTC. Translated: CASSLETASGFAGLRETQYF.

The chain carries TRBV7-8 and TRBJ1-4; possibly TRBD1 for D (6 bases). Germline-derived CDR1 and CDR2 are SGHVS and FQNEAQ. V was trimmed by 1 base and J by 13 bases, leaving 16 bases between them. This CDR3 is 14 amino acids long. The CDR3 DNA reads TGTGCCAGCAGCTTAGACTGGGGGGGGGCGAGACTGTTTTTT. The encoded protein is CASSLDWGGARLFF. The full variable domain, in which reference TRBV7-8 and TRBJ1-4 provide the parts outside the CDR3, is GAGVSQSPRYKVAKRGQDVALRCDPISGHVSLFWYQQALGQGPEFLTYFQNEAQLDKSGLPSDRFFAERPEGSVSTLKIQRTQQEDSAVYLCASSLDWGGARLFFGSGTQLSVL.

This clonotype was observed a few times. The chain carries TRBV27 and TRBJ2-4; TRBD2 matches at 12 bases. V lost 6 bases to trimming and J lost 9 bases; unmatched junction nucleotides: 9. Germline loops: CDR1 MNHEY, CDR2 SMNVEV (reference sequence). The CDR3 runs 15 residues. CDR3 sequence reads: CASRPTSGRWGIQYF. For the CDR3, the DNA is TGTGCCAGCAGACCTACTAGCGGGAGGTGGGGCATTCAGTACTTC.

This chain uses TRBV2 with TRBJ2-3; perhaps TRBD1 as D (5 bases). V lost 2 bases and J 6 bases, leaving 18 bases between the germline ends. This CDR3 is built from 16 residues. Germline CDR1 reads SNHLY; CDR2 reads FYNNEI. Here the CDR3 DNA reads TGTGCCAGCAGTGAATATCGGGCGGCAGGGTCGGATACGCAGTATTTT. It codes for CASSEYRAAGSDTQYF.

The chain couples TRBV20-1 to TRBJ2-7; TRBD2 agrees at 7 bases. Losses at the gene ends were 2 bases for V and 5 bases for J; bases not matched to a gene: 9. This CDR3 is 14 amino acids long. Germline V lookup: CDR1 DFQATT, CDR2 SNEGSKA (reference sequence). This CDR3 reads CSARYGLVFNEQYF. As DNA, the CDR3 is TGCAGTGCTAGATATGGACTAGTCTTCAACGAGCAGTACTTC.

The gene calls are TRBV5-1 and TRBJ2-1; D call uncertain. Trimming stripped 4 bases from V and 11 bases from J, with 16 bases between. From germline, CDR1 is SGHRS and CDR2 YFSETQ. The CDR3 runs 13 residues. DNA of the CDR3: TGCGCCAGCAGCCCGGAACCCCAAGGCAAGCAGTTCTTC. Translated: CASSPEPQGKQFF.